These 13 T cell receptor beta chains were sequenced from one sample in a study of T cells in Graves' hyperthyroidism and ophthalmopathy. TCR beta CDR3 region amplification was performed from RNA transcripts. The HTBI primer set was used in a first-round RT-PCR of the TCR CDR3. Using its own MiXCR run on the multiplex PCR reads, TCRdb lists one record per CDR3 protein. The table has roughly 420,000 distinct CDR3 sequences, 15% to 19% seen once; the top ten hold around an eighth. Sequenced input: blood. The receptors were sampled from a woman younger than 35 with Graves' hyperthyroidism.

This clonotype has a count of ten or more. The V gene is TRBV28, the J gene TRBJ2-3; D not certain. CDR1 and CDR2 (germline): MDHEN, SYDVKM. This CDR3 spans 16 amino acids. The V end was cut by 7 bases, the J end by 4 bases, with 21 bases between. The chain's CDR3 is CASNPTFITPADTQYF. Written as DNA, the CDR3 is TGTGCCAGCAATCCTACCTTCATCACCCCCGCAGATACGCAGTATTTT.

A word on this clonotype: A much larger clone lies a single base off, so this may be a read error. V and J are TRBV28 and TRBJ2-7; either TRBD1 or TRBD2 may fit D (5 bases each). This CDR3 region has 14 residues. The germline V gene encodes CDR1 MDHEN and CDR2 SYDVKM. CDR3 region: CAGRRQRASYEQYF. The CDR3 nucleotides are TGTGCCGGCAGGCGACAGAGGGCGTCCTACGAGCAGTACTTC.

This clonotype occurred many times. This rearrangement joins TRBV6-1 to TRBJ2-3, with TRBD1 matching 9 bases. CDR1 is MNHNS, CDR2 SASEGT, per germline. The CDR3 spans 14 residues. The ends lost 6 bases at V and 5 bases at J; junction bases unmatched: 6. The CDR3 nucleotides are TGTGCCAGCAGAGGACAGGGGCAGGGAGATACGCAGTATTTT. It specifies CASRGQGQGDTQYF.

On this clonotype itself: This could be a read error, since a much larger clone is one nucleotide away. The chain has TRBV12-3 or TRBV12-4 and TRBJ2-1; D gene uncertain. With 5 bases removed from V and 3 bases from J, the gap between germline ends came to 11 bases. CDR3 length equals 14 residues. The CDR3 sequence: CASSPSEFYNEQFF. The CDR3 DNA sequence: TGTGCCAGCAGTCCGTCGGAGTTCTACAATGAGCAGTTCTTC.

This clonotype was seen many times. CDR3 sequence reads: CASSPNAGTLQETQYF. CDR3 DNA sequence: TGTGCCAGCAGCCCCAATGCGGGGACCCTCCAAGAGACCCAGTACTTC. This rearrangement joins TRBV7-2 to TRBJ2-5; D possibly corresponds to TRBD2 (6 bases). Germline V gene sequence: CDR1 SGHTA, CDR2 FQGNSA. CDR3 length equals 16 residues. The V and J ends lost 5 bases and 1 base respectively, with 17 bases between them. Looking up the rest from reference TRBV7-2 and TRBJ2-5 gives the full variable domain: GAGVSQSPSNKVTEKGKDVELRCDPISGHTALYWYRQSLGQGLEFLIYFQGNSAPDKSGLPSDRFSAERTGGSVSTLTIQRTQQEDSAVYLCASSPNAGTLQETQYFGPGTRLLVL.

This clonotype has at least ten counts. The rearrangement links TRBV3-1 to TRBJ2-2, with D hard to call. The CDR3 has 11 amino acids. Trimming shortened V by 3 bases and J by 5 bases, and 1 base separated the two germline ends. CDR1 is LGHDT, CDR2 YNNKEL, per germline (reference sequence). The CDR3 spells CASSQTGELFF. CDR3 nucleotide sequence: TGTGCCAGCAGCCAGACCGGGGAGCTGTTTTTT.

There are many counts of this clonotype. The gene calls are TRBV28 and TRBJ2-7; the D gene is possibly TRBD1 (6 bases). This CDR3 has 15 amino acids. CDR1 is MDHEN, CDR2 SYDVKM, per germline. V dropped 3 bases and J dropped 2 bases, with 14 bases sitting between them. For the CDR3, the DNA is TGTGCCAGCAGTTTGGGGGCTCTGCGGCCCTACGAGCAGTACTTC. This codes for CASSLGALRPYEQYF.

Worth noting for this clonotype: The conserved phenylalanine or tryptophan normally closing the CDR3 is absent here, so this likely arose from a read error. The genes are TRBV3-1 and TRBJ2-4; 9 bases line up with TRBD1. The J segment lost 5 bases and the V segment lost 2 bases, leaving 4 bases of the junction unmatched. In germline, CDR1 is LGHDT, CDR2 YNNKEL (reference sequence). The CDR3 extends over 15 amino acids. This CDR3 is CASSQPGQGQNIQYL. The DNA of the CDR3 is TGTGCCAGCAGCCAACCTGGACAGGGGCAAAACATTCAGTACCTC.

In its sample, this clonotype was seen many times. The V gene is TRBV29-1, the J gene TRBJ2-1; TRBD2 matches 11 bases. Losses at the gene ends were 6 bases for V and 5 bases for J; bases not matched to a gene: 9. CDR1 and CDR2 from the germline V gene are SQVTM and ANQGSEA. CDR3 length equals 15 residues. In nucleotides, the CDR3 is TGCAGCGTGCAGACTAGCGGGGTGAGCAACAATGAGCAGTTCTTC. It is translated as CSVQTSGVSNNEQFF.

The sample holds a few counts of this clonotype. This clone may be a read error of a much larger clone one base away. The chain combines TRBV11-2 with TRBJ1-1; D unresolved. This CDR3 contains 15 residues. V was pared by 4 bases and J by 5 bases, with 17 bases between. Germline CDR1 is SGHAT and CDR2 is FQNNGV. Here the CDR3 reads CASSYPRKTGTEAFF. The CDR3 region has the DNA TGTGCCAGCAGCTATCCGAGGAAGACGGGGACTGAAGCTTTCTTT.

This clonotype was observed many times. V usage is TRBV28 and J usage is TRBJ2-7, with D perhaps matching TRBD1 (7 bases). Trimming took off 5 bases at V and 3 bases at J, with 14 bases between the two ends. This CDR3 contains 14 residues. CDR1 and CDR2 (germline): MDHEN, SYDVKM. This CDR3 is CASSPAGQLYEQYF. For the CDR3, the DNA is TGTGCCAGCAGTCCCGCGGGACAGCTCTACGAGCAGTACTTC.

This clonotype was seen only a few times. This rearrangement joins TRBV9 to TRBJ2-3; D may be TRBD1 (6 bases). Germline values: CDR1 SGDLS, CDR2 YYNGEE. V was pared by 0 bases and J by 5 bases, with 10 bases between. This CDR3 contains 14 residues. CDR3 loop: CASSVATGLDTQYF. In nucleotides, the CDR3 is TGTGCCAGCAGCGTAGCTACAGGGCTAGATACGCAGTATTTT.

This clonotype showed up many times. This sequence joins TRBV5-1 and TRBJ2-1; 11 bases line up with TRBD2. CDR1 and CDR2 from the germline V gene are SGHRS and YFSETQ. Losses at the gene ends were 4 bases for V and 8 bases for J; bases not matched to a gene: 5. This CDR3 spans 14 amino acids. The CDR3 DNA reads TGCGCCAGCAGCCGCCTAGCGGGAGGCGATGAGCAGTTCTTC. Protein: CASSRLAGGDEQFF.